This entry lists 4 T cell receptor beta chains sequenced from one sample in a study of blood T cell repertoires in COVID-19. Sequencing used immunoSEQ multiplex PCR; TCRdb keeps in-frame clones, though not all of them. The sample lists more than 100,000 clones; approximately 88% were seen once. Sequenced input: peripheral blood. These receptors were taken from a human donor in a cohort sampled during active COVID-19.

The genes are TRBV6-2 or TRBV6-3 and TRBJ1-1, with 7 nucleotides matching TRBD1. In germline, CDR1 is MNHEY, CDR2 SVGEGT. V trimming: 3 bases; J trimming: 2 bases; junction bases outside the gene matches: 9. The CDR3 is 16 residues long. The CDR3 is CASSYFPTGTNTEAFF. The CDR3 DNA follows: TGTGCCAGCAGTTATTTTCCGACAGGGACTAACACTGAAGCTTTCTTT.

This clone occurred once. Other DNA sequences from this sample encode an identical CDR3 as well. The chain is built from TRBV3-1 (or the pseudogene TRBV3-2) and TRBJ1-1; 7 nucleotides agree with TRBD1. The CDR3 consists of 14 residues. The germline V gene has CDR1 LGHDT and CDR2 YNNKEL (reference sequence). With V trimmed by 3 bases and J by 5 bases, 6 bases remained unmatched. In DNA form, the CDR3 reads TGTGCCAGCAGCCAGATACAGGGGAGGACTGAAGCTTTCTTT. Its protein product is CASSQIQGRTEAFF.

The chain recombines TRBV30 with TRBJ1-1; no firm D call. With 3 bases removed from V and 0 bases from J, the gap between germline ends came to 14 bases. The CDR3 is 15 amino acids. The germline CDR1 and CDR2 sequences are GTSNPN and SVGIG (reference sequence). CDR3 residues: CAWSQSRHVNTEAFF. The CDR3 DNA reads TGTGCCTGGAGCCAGTCCAGGCATGTGAACACTGAAGCTTTCTTT. Variable domain in full (rest from reference TRBV30 and TRBJ1-1): SQTIHQWPATLVQPVGSPLSLECTVEGTSNPNLYWYRQAAGRGLQLLFYSVGIGQISSEVPQNLSASRPQDRQFILSSKKLLLSDSGFYLCAWSQSRHVNTEAFFGQGTRLTVV.

The V call is TRBV13, the J call TRBJ2-1; TRBD2 agrees at 7 bases. With V trimmed by 2 bases and J by 7 bases, 8 bases remained unmatched. This CDR3 has 15 amino acids. Germline V CDR1 and CDR2: PRHDT, FYEKMQ (reference sequence). DNA for the CDR3: TGTGCCAGCAGCTTAAAACCAGCGGGGTCGAATGAGCAGTTCTTC. Translated, it gives CASSLKPAGSNEQFF.